A single sample is the source of the 5 T cell receptor beta chains below, sequenced in a study of blood T cell repertoires in COVID-19. TCRdb keeps only in-frame clones here, not all; method: immunoSEQ multiplex PCR. This sample has tens of thousands of clones, with roughly 84% found just once. Sequences were obtained from peripheral blood. The source is a man aged 30 to 45 with COVID-19, enrolled during active disease.

The chain links TRBV2 to TRBJ2-1, with TRBD2 identical over 12 bases. The germline CDR1 and CDR2 sequences are SNHLY and FYNNEI. V shed 6 bases and J 8 bases; nucleotides not matched to a gene: 5. There are 14 residues in the CDR3. The CDR3 DNA follows: TGTGCCAGCAGAGGACTAGCGGGAACCCATGAGCAGTTCTTC. Translation gives CASRGLAGTHEQFF.

This clone has a handful of counts. V and J are TRBV7-9 and TRBJ2-7, with 9 bases aligning to TRBD2. V was clipped by 3 bases and J by 2 bases; unmatched bases: 5. The CDR3 loop spans 15 amino acids. Germline V CDR1 and CDR2: SEHNR, FQNEAQ (reference sequence). The CDR3 spells CASSFLAGLAYEQYF. CDR3 in DNA: TGTGCCAGCAGCTTCCTAGCGGGACTCGCCTACGAGCAGTACTTC.

Only a few counts were recorded for this clone. The rearrangement joins TRBV5-1 to TRBJ1-1; TRBD1 matches 7 bases. CDR1 SGHRS and CDR2 YFSETQ come from the germline V gene. The CDR3 extends over 15 amino acids. V lost 0 bases, J lost 0 bases, and 2 bases stayed unmatched. Written as DNA, the CDR3 is TGCGCCAGCAGCTTGGGGGGACAGTTGAACACTGAAGCTTTCTTT. This codes for CASSLGGQLNTEAFF.

The table lists this clone with a count of one. The gene calls are TRBV30 and TRBJ2-1; tentatively, D is TRBD2 (7 bases). V lost 7 bases to trimming and J lost 9 bases, with 22 bases between them. CDR1 is GTSNPN and CDR2 is SVGIG in the germline V gene (reference sequence). The CDR3 has 14 residues. As DNA, the CDR3 is TGTGCCTCCAAAGGGGGGGCGTCTAGAGGTGAGCAGTTCTTC. Protein: CASKGGASRGEQFF. Using reference TRBV30 and TRBJ2-1 for the parts outside the CDR3, the full variable domain is SQTIHQWPATLVQPVGSPLSLECTVEGTSNPNLYWYRQAAGRGLQLLFYSVGIGQISSEVPQNLSASRPQDRQFILSSKKLLLSDSGFYLCASKGGASRGEQFFGPGTRLTVL.

This clone has more than one count but fewer than ten. Sequence at one end of the junction differs from germline and may be a read error. The CDR3 nucleotides read TGTGCCAGCAGCCAGCGGCCAGCGGGAGTAGTCTTC. Its translation: CASSQRPAGVVF. The rearrangement links TRBV3-1 (or the pseudogene TRBV3-2) to TRBJ2-7; 8 nucleotides align to TRBD2. The germline V gene encodes CDR1 LGHDT and CDR2 YNNKEL (reference sequence). The length of the CDR3 is 12 residues.